Sequencing of this TCR beta chain was carried out in a study of beta chain features in type 1 diabetes. On the study more broadly: All samples combined gave just under 110 million sorted cells for examination.

Approximately 0.11 L of blood, on average, came from one heparinised draw per donor. In regard to this clone: The target antigen is unknown.

Study-wide findings and caveats: TCRB CDR3s from Type 1 diabetes patients were moderately but significantly shorter in all four CD4+ subsets. In these data, an HLA type influence on TCRB rearrangement remained unresolved. In comparison with healthy donors, patients had naive, central memory and Treg TCRB repertoires that appeared more similar.

The investigators reverse transcribed all of the isolated RNA, so they sequenced expressed TCRB transcripts. Clones were sequenced by immunoSEQ multiplex PCR, and TCRdb holds only the in-frame ones, with some missing. In the table there are about 300,000 clones, approximately 12% of which are singletons. This CDR3 contains 13 residues. V was clipped by 6 bases and J by 1 base, with 7 bases between them. Germline CDR1 SGHRS, CDR2 YFSETQ. The rearrangement joins TRBV5-1 to TRBJ2-2; no firm D call. Material for sequencing was naive CD4+ T cells from blood. The sequence was collected from a young woman with type 1 diabetes. The CDR3 spells CASMERNTGELFF. The CDR3 region has the DNA TGCGCCAGCATGGAGCGGAACACCGGGGAGCTGTTTTTT.